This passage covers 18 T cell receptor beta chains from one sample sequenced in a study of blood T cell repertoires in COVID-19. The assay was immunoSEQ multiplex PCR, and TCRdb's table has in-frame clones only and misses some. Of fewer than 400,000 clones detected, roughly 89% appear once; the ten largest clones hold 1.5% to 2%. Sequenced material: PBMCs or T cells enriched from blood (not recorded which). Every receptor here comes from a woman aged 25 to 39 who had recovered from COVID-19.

The CDR3 protein is CASSLSGGAADTQYF. The CDR3 nucleotides are TGTGCCAGCAGCTTGAGCGGGGGGGCCGCAGATACGCAGTATTTT. The rearrangement links TRBV7-3 to TRBJ2-3, with 10 bases that match TRBD2. This CDR3 has 15 residues. V lost 3 bases and J lost 4; bases outside the gene matches: 4. The germline V gene encodes CDR1 SGHTA and CDR2 FQGTGA.

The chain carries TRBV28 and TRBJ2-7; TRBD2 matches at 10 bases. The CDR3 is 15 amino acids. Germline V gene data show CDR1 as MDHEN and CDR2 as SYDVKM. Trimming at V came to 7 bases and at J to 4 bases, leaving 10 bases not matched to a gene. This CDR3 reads CASNVASGSRYEQYF. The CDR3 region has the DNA TGTGCCAGCAACGTCGCTAGCGGGAGTCGGTACGAGCAGTACTTC. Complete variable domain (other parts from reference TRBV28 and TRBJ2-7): DVKVTQSSRYLVKRTGEKVFLECVQDMDHENMFWYRQDPGLGLRLIYFSYDVKMKEKGDIPEGYSVSREKKERFSLILESASTNQTSMYLCASNVASGSRYEQYFGPGTRLTVT.

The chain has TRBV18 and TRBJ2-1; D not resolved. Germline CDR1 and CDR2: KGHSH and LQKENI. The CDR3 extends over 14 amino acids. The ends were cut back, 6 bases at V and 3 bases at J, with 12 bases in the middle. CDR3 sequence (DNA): TGTGCCAGCTCTCCCCTCGAGGACTACAATGAGCAGTTCTTC. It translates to CASSPLEDYNEQFF. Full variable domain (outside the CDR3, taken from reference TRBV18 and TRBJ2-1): NAGVMQNPRHLVRRRGQEARLRCSPMKGHSHVYWYRQLPEEGLKFMVYLQKENIIDESGMPKERFSAEFPKEGPSILRIQQVVRGDSAAYFCASSPLEDYNEQFFGPGTRLTVL.

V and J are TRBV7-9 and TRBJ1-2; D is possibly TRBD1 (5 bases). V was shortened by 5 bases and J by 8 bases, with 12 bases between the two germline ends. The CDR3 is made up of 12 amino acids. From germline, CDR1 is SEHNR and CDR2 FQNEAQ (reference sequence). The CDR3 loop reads CASSPPTDGYTF. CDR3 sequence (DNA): TGTGCCAGCAGCCCACCGACAGACGGCTACACCTTC.

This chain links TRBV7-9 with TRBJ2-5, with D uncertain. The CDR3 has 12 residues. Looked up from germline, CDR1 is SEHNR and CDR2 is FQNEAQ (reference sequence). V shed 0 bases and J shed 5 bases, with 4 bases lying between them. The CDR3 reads CASSLASETQYF. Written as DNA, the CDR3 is TGTGCCAGCAGCTTAGCGTCGGAGACCCAGTACTTC.

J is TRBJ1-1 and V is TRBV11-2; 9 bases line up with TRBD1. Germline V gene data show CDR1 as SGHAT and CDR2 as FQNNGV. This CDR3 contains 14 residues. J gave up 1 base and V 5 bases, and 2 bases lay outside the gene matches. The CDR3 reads CASSQGQGNTEAFF. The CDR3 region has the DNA TGTGCCAGCAGCCAGGGACAGGGGAACACTGAAGCTTTCTTT. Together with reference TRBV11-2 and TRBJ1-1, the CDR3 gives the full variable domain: EAGVAQSPRYKIIEKRQSVAFWCNPISGHATLYWYQQILGQGPKLLIQFQNNGVVDDSQLPKDRFSAERLKGVDSTLKIQPAKLEDSAVYLCASSQGQGNTEAFFGQGTRLTVV.

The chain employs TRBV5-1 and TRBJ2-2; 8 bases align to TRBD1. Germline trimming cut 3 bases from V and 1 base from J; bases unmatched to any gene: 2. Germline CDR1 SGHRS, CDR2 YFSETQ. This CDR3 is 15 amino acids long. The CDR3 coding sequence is TGCGCCAGCAGCTCCGACAGGGGGAACACCGGGGAGCTGTTTTTT. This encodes CASSSDRGNTGELFF.

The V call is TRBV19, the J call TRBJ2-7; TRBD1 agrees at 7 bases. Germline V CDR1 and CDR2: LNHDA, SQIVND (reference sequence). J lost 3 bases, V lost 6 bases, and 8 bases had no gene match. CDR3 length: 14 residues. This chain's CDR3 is CASRRTGPDYEQYF. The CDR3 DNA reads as TGTGCCAGTAGGCGGACAGGCCCGGACTACGAGCAGTACTTC.

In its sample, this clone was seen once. The CDR3 loop is CASSLVLDNSPLHF. The CDR3, as DNA: TGTGCCAGCAGCTTGGTTCTCGATAATTCACCCCTCCACTTT. The chain uses TRBV5-6 and TRBJ1-6, with D unclear. Germline V gene sequence: CDR1 SGHDT, CDR2 YYEEEE. V lost 0 bases and J 5 bases, leaving 6 bases between the germline ends. The CDR3 totals 14 residues.

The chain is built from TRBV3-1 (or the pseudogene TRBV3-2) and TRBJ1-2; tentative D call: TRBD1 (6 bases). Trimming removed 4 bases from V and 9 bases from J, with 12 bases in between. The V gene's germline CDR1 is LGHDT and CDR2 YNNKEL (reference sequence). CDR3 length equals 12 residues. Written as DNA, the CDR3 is TGTGCCAGCAGCCCCGGGACAAGTCGCTACACCTTC. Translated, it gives CASSPGTSRYTF.

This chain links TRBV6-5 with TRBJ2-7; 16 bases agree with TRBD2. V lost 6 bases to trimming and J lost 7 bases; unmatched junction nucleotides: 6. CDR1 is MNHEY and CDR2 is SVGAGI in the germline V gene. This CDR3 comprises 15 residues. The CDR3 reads CASSNPGLAGGEQYF. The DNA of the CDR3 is TGTGCCAGCAGCAATCCGGGACTAGCGGGAGGGGAGCAGTACTTC.

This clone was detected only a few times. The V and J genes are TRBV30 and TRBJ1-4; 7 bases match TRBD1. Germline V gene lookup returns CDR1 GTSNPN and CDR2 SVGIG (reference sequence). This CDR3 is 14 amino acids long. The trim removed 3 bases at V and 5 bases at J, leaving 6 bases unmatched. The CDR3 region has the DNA TGTGCCTGGAGCCGGGACAGCTGGAATGAAAAACTGTTTTTT. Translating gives CAWSRDSWNEKLFF.

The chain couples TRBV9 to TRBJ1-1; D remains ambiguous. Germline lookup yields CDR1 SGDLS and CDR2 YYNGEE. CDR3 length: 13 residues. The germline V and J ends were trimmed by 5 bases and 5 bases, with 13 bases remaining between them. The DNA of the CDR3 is TGTGCCAGCAGTCCTAGCCTTGGGACTGAAGCTTTCTTT. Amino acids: CASSPSLGTEAFF.

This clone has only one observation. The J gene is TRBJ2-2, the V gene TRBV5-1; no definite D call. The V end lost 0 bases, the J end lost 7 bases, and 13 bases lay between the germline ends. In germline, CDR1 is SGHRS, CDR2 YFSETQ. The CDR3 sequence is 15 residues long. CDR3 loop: CASSLAGLAVGELFF. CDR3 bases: TGCGCCAGCAGCTTGGCCGGATTGGCGGTCGGGGAGCTGTTTTTT. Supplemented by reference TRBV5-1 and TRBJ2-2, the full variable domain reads KAGVTQTPRYLIKTRGQQVTLSCSPISGHRSVSWYQQTPGQGLQFLFEYFSETQRNKGNFPGRFSGRQFSNSRSEMNVSTLELGDSALYLCASSLAGLAVGELFFGEGSRLTVL.

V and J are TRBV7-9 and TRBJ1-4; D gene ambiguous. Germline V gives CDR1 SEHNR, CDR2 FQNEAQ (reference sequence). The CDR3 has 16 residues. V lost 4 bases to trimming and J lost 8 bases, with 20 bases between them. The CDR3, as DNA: TGTGCCAGCAGCTCAACCCGTGGAGGTATTTTAGAAAAACTGTTTTTT. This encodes CASSSTRGGILEKLFF. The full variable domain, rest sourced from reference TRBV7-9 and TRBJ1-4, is DTGVSQNPRHKITKRGQNVTFRCDPISEHNRLYWYRQTLGQGPEFLTYFQNEAQLEKSRLLSDRFSAERPKGSFSTLEIQRTEQGDSAMYLCASSSTRGGILEKLFFGSGTQLSVL.

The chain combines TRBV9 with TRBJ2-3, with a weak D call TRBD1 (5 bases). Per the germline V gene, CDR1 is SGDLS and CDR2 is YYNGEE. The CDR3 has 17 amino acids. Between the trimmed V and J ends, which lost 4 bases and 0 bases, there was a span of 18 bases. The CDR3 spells CASSNPKGDASTDTQYF. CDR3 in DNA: TGTGCCAGCAGCAACCCCAAAGGGGATGCTAGCACAGATACGCAGTATTTT.

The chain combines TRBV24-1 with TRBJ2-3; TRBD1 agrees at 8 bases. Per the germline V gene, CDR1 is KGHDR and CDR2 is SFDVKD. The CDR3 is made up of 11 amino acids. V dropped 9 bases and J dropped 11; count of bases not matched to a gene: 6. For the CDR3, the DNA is TGTGCCACCGCGGACAGGGAAGGGCAGTATTTT. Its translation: CATADREGQYF.

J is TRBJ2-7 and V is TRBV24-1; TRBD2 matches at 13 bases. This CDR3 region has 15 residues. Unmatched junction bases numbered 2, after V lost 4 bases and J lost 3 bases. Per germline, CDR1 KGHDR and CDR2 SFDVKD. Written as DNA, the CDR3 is TGTGCCACCAGTGAGGGACTAGCGGGAATCTACGAGCAGTACTTC. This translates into CATSEGLAGIYEQYF.